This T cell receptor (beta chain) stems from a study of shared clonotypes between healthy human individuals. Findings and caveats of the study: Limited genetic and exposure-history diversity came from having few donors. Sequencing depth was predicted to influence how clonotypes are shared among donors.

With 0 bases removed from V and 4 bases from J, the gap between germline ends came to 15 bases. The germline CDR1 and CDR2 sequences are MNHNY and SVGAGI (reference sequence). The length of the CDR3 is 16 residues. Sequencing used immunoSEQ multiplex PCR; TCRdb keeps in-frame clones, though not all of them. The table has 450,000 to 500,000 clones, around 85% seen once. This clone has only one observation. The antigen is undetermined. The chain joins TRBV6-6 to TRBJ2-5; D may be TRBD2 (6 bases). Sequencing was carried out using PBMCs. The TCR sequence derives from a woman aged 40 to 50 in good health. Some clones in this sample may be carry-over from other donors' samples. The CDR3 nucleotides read TGTGCCAGCAGTTACTCGATCGGGGGATCTCGAGAGACCCAGTACTTC. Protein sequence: CASSYSIGGSRETQYF.